This T cell receptor beta chain was retrieved from a study of blood T cell repertoires in COVID-19. Study context: Nucleic acid was either cDNA or gDNA, and it came from T cells, B-cell-depleted T cells, or PBMCs.

The CDR3 totals 14 residues. Germline values: CDR1 SGHRS, CDR2 YFSETQ. The trim removed 4 bases at V and 3 bases at J, leaving 5 bases unmatched. Original methodology: Estimation of nucleated cell counts was performed using reference gene primer amplification. Clones were sequenced by immunoSEQ multiplex PCR, and TCRdb holds only the in-frame ones, with some missing. That table furnishes V, J and clone size, whereas the DNA furnished D and trimming. The table shows about 180,000 clones, with 70% to 90% occurring only once. The sequencing input was peripheral blood. The chain is built from TRBV5-1 and TRBJ1-1; 8 nucleotides align to TRBD1. The sequence was obtained from a human donor with active or convalescent COVID-19. The donor label of this sample is uncertain. Here the CDR3 DNA reads TGCGCCAGCAGCCCCCAGGGGGCAGACACTGAAGCTTTCTTT. Its protein is CASSPQGADTEAFF. Complete variable domain (other parts from reference TRBV5-1 and TRBJ1-1): KAGVTQTPRYLIKTRGQQVTLSCSPISGHRSVSWYQQTPGQGLQFLFEYFSETQRNKGNFPGRFSGRQFSNSRSEMNVSTLELGDSALYLCASSPQGADTEAFFGQGTRLTVV.